Listed below are T cell receptor beta chains from one sample, sequenced in a study of CD8 T cells in Susac syndrome. MiXCR, applied by TCRdb to the immunoSEQ multiplex PCR reads, yields one record per CDR3 protein. The sample yields 77,000 or so distinct CDR3 sequences, around 93% seen once. Material for sequencing was CD4+ T cells from PBMCs. All receptors derive from a human donor with Susac syndrome. The CDR3 runs from the conserved cysteine through the conserved F or W.

V	J	CDR3
TRBV7-8	TRBJ2-4	CASSPGTRATTKNIQYF
TRBV9	TRBJ1-5	CASSAEGGPQHF
TRBV7-2	TRBJ1-2	CASSLVGGYTF
TRBV7-2	TRBJ2-3	CASRTDRDRTDTQYF
TRBV27	TRBJ1-5	CASSPTRGSNQPQHF
TRBV19	TRBJ1-1	CASSRDLLNTEAFF
TRBV28	TRBJ2-1	CASSLSSPDEQFF
TRBV6-2/TRBV6-3	TRBJ2-7	CASTQSSNSYEQYF
TRBV20-1	TRBJ2-1	CSADGLAPNEQFF
TRBV21-1	TRBJ2-2	CASSGRQESTGELFF
TRBV7-2	TRBJ1-4	CASSRLTNEKLFF
TRBV29-1	TRBJ2-1	CSVPGSYRDYNEQFF
TRBV20-1	TRBJ2-3	CSAPLAGGTDTQYF